This record looks at one T cell receptor (beta chain) sequence and its context. The protocol was immunoSEQ multiplex PCR, while the TCRdb copy is restricted to in-frame clones and leaves out a portion. The sample lists about 75,000 clones; around 90% were seen once. This sample stems from a study of blood T cell repertoires in COVID-19. As for the study in general: Specimens from acute and convalescent COVID-19 originated in the United States, Italy and Spain. T cells, B-cell-depleted T cells, or PBMCs supplied cDNA or gDNA.

V was clipped by 2 bases and J by 4 bases; unmatched bases: 3. The CDR3 is 14 amino acids. Germline V lookup: CDR1 SGHTA, CDR2 FQGNSA. Sequencing was performed on peripheral blood. This clonotype was obtained from a human donor in a cohort sampled during active COVID-19. The chain links TRBV7-2 to TRBJ2-7, with 9 bases lining up with TRBD1. DNA of the CDR3: TGTGCCAGCAGCTTAACGGGACAGGGTTACGAGCAGTACTTC. It encodes CASSLTGQGYEQYF.